The 28 T cell receptor beta chains below were found in one sample sequenced in a study of cytomegalovirus exposure and HLA in healthy donors. Researchers ran the PCR with 60 Vbeta and 13 Jbeta primers. Repertoires were generated with immunoSEQ multiplex PCR, while TCRdb's copy carries only in-frame clones and drops some. The sample gives approximately 170,000 clones, roughly 85% of which show up once; approximately 1.6% is in the top ten. Input material: PBMCs. These receptors were obtained from a male donor in good health and CMV-seronegative.

V is TRBV4-1 and J is TRBJ2-7, with 7 bases lining up with TRBD1. With V trimmed by 2 bases and J by 3 bases, 10 bases remained unmatched. Germline lookup yields CDR1 MGHRA and CDR2 YSYEKL. CDR3 length equals 16 residues. CDR3 bases: TGCGCCAGCAGCCAACGGGCCGACAGGGCCCTCTACGAGCAGTACTTC. This sequence encodes CASSQRADRALYEQYF.

This clone appeared a single time. The genes are TRBV5-6 and TRBJ2-1; D is possibly TRBD2 (6 bases). There are 14 residues in the CDR3. Germline CDR1 is SGHDT and CDR2 is YYEEEE. Trimming removed 4 bases at V and 6 bases at J, with 14 bases between. The CDR3 nucleotides read TGTGCCAGCAGCGGCGGGCTAGCGATCAATGAGCAGTTCTTC. This codes for CASSGGLAINEQFF.

This chain connects TRBV4-1 to TRBJ1-4, with D unresolved. Per the germline V gene, CDR1 is MGHRA and CDR2 is YSYEKL. V lost 1 base and J 8 bases, leaving 14 bases between the germline ends. The CDR3 sequence is 15 residues long. For the CDR3, the DNA is TGCGCCAGCAGCCAAGGGCAGTCACCCAGAGAAAAACTGTTTTTT. Protein sequence: CASSQGQSPREKLFF.

The chain couples TRBV10-2 to TRBJ2-2; D uncertain. V gave up 3 bases and J gave up 8 bases, with 10 bases separating them. This CDR3 is 13 amino acids long. Germline V gene lookup returns CDR1 WSHSY and CDR2 SAAADI. CDR3 region: CASSEIASGELFF. CDR3 DNA: TGCGCCAGCAGTGAAATAGCTTCGGGGGAGCTGTTTTTT.

The V and J genes are TRBV4-3 and TRBJ1-4; 8 nucleotides agree with TRBD1. Germline V gene data show CDR1 as LGHNA and CDR2 as YSLEER. The J segment lost 6 bases and the V segment lost 3 bases, leaving 9 bases of the junction unmatched. The CDR3 sequence is 16 residues long. CDR3 residues: CASSHQIGTGDEKLFF. The CDR3 DNA is TGCGCCAGCAGCCATCAAATCGGGACAGGCGATGAAAAACTGTTTTTT.

The J gene is TRBJ2-7, the V gene TRBV25-1; D not certain. The ends were cut back, 7 bases at V and 2 bases at J, with 12 bases in the middle. Germline CDR1 and CDR2: MGHDK and SYGVNS. CDR3 length: 13 amino acids. CDR3 nucleotides: TGTGCCAGCACTACCATTGAACCCTACGAGCAGTACTTC. Translation: CASTTIEPYEQYF.

The genes are TRBV6-1 and TRBJ2-7; 9 bases map to TRBD1. Trimming took 6 bases from V and 0 from J; bases not matched to a gene: 6. CDR1 and CDR2 (germline): MNHNS, SASEGT. This CDR3 has 15 residues. The CDR3 bases are TGTGCCAGCAGGAACAGGGGGCTTCTCTCCTACGAGCAGTACTTC. This gives the protein CASRNRGLLSYEQYF.

The J gene is TRBJ2-3, the V gene TRBV19, with TRBD2 as a possible D gene (6 bases). Trimming left V 5 bases short and J 5 bases short, with 29 bases between. The germline V gene encodes CDR1 LNHDA and CDR2 SQIVND (reference sequence). This CDR3 spans 19 amino acids. The CDR3 is CASSDIKGTGLGPRDTQYF. In DNA form, the CDR3 reads TGTGCCAGTAGTGATATAAAGGGAACGGGACTGGGGCCCCGAGATACGCAGTATTTT.

This clone was seen a single time. This chain joins TRBV19 and TRBJ2-7, with D tentatively TRBD1 (6 bases). CDR3 length equals 13 residues. The V end lost 4 bases, the J end lost 5 bases, and 12 bases lay between the germline ends. Per germline, CDR1 LNHDA and CDR2 SQIVND (reference sequence). The CDR3 DNA is TGTGCCAGTAGTACAACGCAGGGGAACGAGCAGTACTTC. Translation gives CASSTTQGNEQYF.

This sequence joins TRBV6-1 and TRBJ1-2, with TRBD1 matching 7 bases. CDR1 and CDR2 (germline): MNHNS, SASEGT. J gave up 2 bases and V 2 bases, and 5 bases lay outside the gene matches. The CDR3 runs 15 residues. For the CDR3, the DNA is TGTGCCAGCAGTGAAAGACAGGGTTCGAACTATGGCTACACCTTC. Its translation is CASSERQGSNYGYTF.

CDR3 protein: CASIPGRLGSSGSPSYEQYF. In nucleotides, the CDR3 is TGTGCCAGCATCCCCGGAAGACTAGGAAGTAGCGGGAGCCCATCCTACGAGCAGTACTTC. The chain has TRBV27 and TRBJ2-5; TRBD2 matches at 9 bases. The end of the DNA aligns better with TRBJ2-7, so the J call may be wrong. The CDR3 covers 20 residues. CDR1 and CDR2 (germline): MNHEY, SMNVEV (reference sequence).

With regard to this clone: At one end, the junction sequence differs from germline, possibly due to a read error. This chain connects TRBV7-9 to TRBJ1-4, with D hard to call. The CDR3 contains 14 residues. Germline V CDR1 and CDR2: SEHNR, FQNEAQ (reference sequence). The DNA for the CDR3 is TGTTCCAGCAGCTTATCCCCAGGCAGTGAAAAACTGTTTTTT. This gives the protein CSSSLSPGSEKLFF.

The chain combines TRBV19 with TRBJ2-2, with D perhaps TRBD2 (5 bases). The V gene's germline CDR1 is LNHDA and CDR2 SQIVND (reference sequence). V lost 4 bases, J lost 4 bases, and 13 bases lay in between. CDR3 size: 15 residues. This chain's CDR3 is CASSTNPRGTGELFF. Here the CDR3 DNA reads TGTGCCAGTAGTACCAACCCTCGGGGCACCGGGGAGCTGTTTTTT.

This rearrangement joins TRBV4-3 to TRBJ1-4; unclear D gene. Deletions cut 2 bases from V and 0 bases from J, with 10 bases between. The germline gives CDR1 LGHNA, CDR2 YSLEER. The CDR3 loop spans 16 amino acids. The CDR3 nucleotides are TGCGCCAGCAGCCAACTGTCGGGAGCAACTAATGAAAAACTGTTTTTT. It is translated as CASSQLSGATNEKLFF.

CDR3: CASSPSIRDTEAFF. CDR3 bases: TGTGCCAGCTCACCATCCATCAGGGACACTGAAGCTTTCTTT. This chain links TRBV18 with TRBJ1-1, with D possibly TRBD1 on 5 matching bases. Between the trimmed V and J ends, which lost 2 bases and 3 bases, there was a span of 10 bases. Germline V gene lookup returns CDR1 KGHSH and CDR2 LQKENI. There are 14 residues in the CDR3.

About this clone itself: The junction and the germline gene differ at one end; a read error may be behind it. The V call is TRBV29-1, the J call TRBJ2-1; 13 bases line up with TRBD2. Germline loops: CDR1 SQVTM, CDR2 ANQGSEA. The CDR3 has 15 amino acids. As DNA, the CDR3 is TGCAGCGTCGAAGGGACTAGCGGGAATTTGGGGGAGCAGTTCTTC. Encoded protein: CSVEGTSGNLGEQFF.

This sequence joins TRBV28 and TRBJ1-2; possibly TRBD1 for D (5 bases). CDR1 and CDR2 from the germline V gene are MDHEN and SYDVKM. V lost 5 bases and J lost 5, with 6 bases in between. This CDR3 contains 11 residues. In nucleotides, the CDR3 is TGTGCCAGCAGTGGGGCTTATGGCTACACCTTC. It codes for CASSGAYGYTF.

The chain uses TRBV5-1 and TRBJ1-1; D gene unclear. Trimming took off 0 bases at V and 1 base at J, with 4 bases between the two ends. This CDR3 has 13 residues. CDR1 is SGHRS and CDR2 is YFSETQ in the germline V gene. CDR3 sequence reads: CASSLAQNTEAFF. The DNA for the CDR3 is TGCGCCAGCAGCTTGGCCCAGAACACTGAAGCTTTCTTT.

The CDR3 sequence: CSVDGWGQGKETQYF. CDR3 bases: TGCAGCGTTGATGGATGGGGACAGGGAAAGGAGACCCAGTACTTC. The chain combines TRBV29-1 with TRBJ2-5; 9 positions agree with TRBD1. This CDR3 has 15 amino acids. The trim removed 3 bases at V and 5 bases at J, leaving 10 bases unmatched. CDR1 is SQVTM, CDR2 ANQGSEA, per germline.

The CDR3 sequence is CASSEFGGSNTGELFF. In nucleotides, the CDR3 is TGTGCCAGCAGCGAATTTGGGGGGTCGAACACCGGGGAGCTGTTTTTT. The chain joins TRBV7-2 to TRBJ2-2; D possibly corresponds to TRBD2 (6 bases). Trimming shortened V by 5 bases and J by 0 bases, and 13 bases separated the two germline ends. There are 16 residues in the CDR3. The germline V gene has CDR1 SGHTA and CDR2 FQGNSA.

The DNA for the CDR3 is TGTGCCAGCAGCGGGACAGAGACCTACGAGCAGTACTTC. This encodes CASSGTETYEQYF. The chain employs TRBV6-5 and TRBJ2-7; 7 positions agree with TRBD1. CDR1 and CDR2 from the germline V gene are MNHEY and SVGAGI. The trim removed 6 bases at V and 2 bases at J, leaving 4 bases unmatched. The CDR3 spans 13 residues.

The chain is built from TRBV7-8 and TRBJ1-1, with no clear D. Looked up from germline, CDR1 is SGHVS and CDR2 is FQNEAQ. V lost 2 bases and J 5 bases, leaving 18 bases between the germline ends. This CDR3 contains 16 residues. The CDR3 DNA reads as TGTGCCAGCAGCTTATCTTTCTTCGGGGTTGTGACTGAAGCTTTCTTT. This encodes CASSLSFFGVVTEAFF.

The chain combines TRBV6-5 with TRBJ1-1, with D maybe TRBD1 (5 bases). There are 16 residues in the CDR3. V dropped 2 bases and J dropped 4 bases, with 17 bases sitting between them. In germline, CDR1 is MNHEY, CDR2 SVGAGI. The CDR3 DNA sequence: TGTGCCAGCAGTTACGTCCTTCCCCGGGGGACCACTGAAGCTTTCTTT. Its translation: CASSYVLPRGTTEAFF.

In nucleotides, the CDR3 is TGTGCCAGCAGCCGACTAGCGGGAGGGCCGGCCAATGAGCAGTTCTTC. It codes for CASSRLAGGPANEQFF. The V call is TRBV5-6, the J call TRBJ2-1; 14 bases map to TRBD2. The germline V gene has CDR1 SGHDT and CDR2 YYEEEE. CDR3 size: 16 residues. The ends lost 4 bases at V and 6 bases at J; junction bases unmatched: 6.

The table lists this clone with a few counts. V is TRBV7-2 and J is TRBJ2-5; no clear D. Germline CDR1 SGHTA, CDR2 FQGNSA. This CDR3 region has 14 residues. Trimming took 4 bases from V and 1 from J, leaving 10 bases between them. As DNA, the CDR3 is TGTGCCAGCAGCTCTCAATGGCTCCAAGAGACCCAGTACTTC. Translation gives CASSSQWLQETQYF. The variable domain in full, completed from reference TRBV7-2 and TRBJ2-5, reads GAGVSQSPSNKVTEKGKDVELRCDPISGHTALYWYRQSLGQGLEFLIYFQGNSAPDKSGLPSDRFSAERTGGSVSTLTIQRTQQEDSAVYLCASSSQWLQETQYFGPGTRLLVL.

This clone has just a few counts. The J gene is TRBJ2-1, the V gene TRBV27; 12 positions agree with TRBD2. The V and J ends lost 10 bases and 9 bases, in that order; junction bases with no gene match: 10. CDR1 and CDR2 (germline): MNHEY, SMNVEV (reference sequence). This CDR3 is 14 amino acids long. Written as DNA, the CDR3 is TGTGCCACCTCGACTAGCGGGAGTGTGTTTGAGCAGTTCTTC. This translates into CATSTSGSVFEQFF.

The rearrangement joins TRBV9 to TRBJ1-6, with D unclear. V was trimmed by 1 base and J by 6 bases, leaving 8 bases between them. Looked up from germline, CDR1 is SGDLS and CDR2 is YYNGEE. The CDR3 loop spans 14 amino acids. CDR3 loop: CASSVSSFNSPLHF. DNA of the CDR3: TGTGCCAGCAGCGTATCCTCTTTTAATTCACCCCTCCACTTT.

The table lists this clone with a count of one. The J gene is TRBJ1-3, the V gene TRBV19; 8 nucleotides agree with TRBD1. The CDR3 is 16 amino acids. Germline loops: CDR1 LNHDA, CDR2 SQIVND (reference sequence). Trimming cost V 3 bases and J 3 bases; bases outside gene matches: 7. The CDR3 DNA reads as TGTGCCAGTAGTATTGGAGACAGGGGATATGGAAACACCATATATTTT. Its protein is CASSIGDRGYGNTIYF.